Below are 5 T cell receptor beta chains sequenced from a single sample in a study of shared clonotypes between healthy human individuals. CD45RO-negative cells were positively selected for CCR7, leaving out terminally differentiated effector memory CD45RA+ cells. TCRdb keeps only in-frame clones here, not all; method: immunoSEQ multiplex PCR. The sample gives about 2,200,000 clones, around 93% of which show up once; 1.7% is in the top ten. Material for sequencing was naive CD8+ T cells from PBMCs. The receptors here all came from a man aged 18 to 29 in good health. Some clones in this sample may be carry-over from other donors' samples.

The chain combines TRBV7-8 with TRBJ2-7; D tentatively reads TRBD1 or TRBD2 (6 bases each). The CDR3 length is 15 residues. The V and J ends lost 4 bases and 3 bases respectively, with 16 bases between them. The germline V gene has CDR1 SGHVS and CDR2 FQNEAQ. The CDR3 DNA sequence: TGTGCCAGCAGCTACGACGTGGGGGGCGGCTACGAGCAGTACTTC. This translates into CASSYDVGGGYEQYF.

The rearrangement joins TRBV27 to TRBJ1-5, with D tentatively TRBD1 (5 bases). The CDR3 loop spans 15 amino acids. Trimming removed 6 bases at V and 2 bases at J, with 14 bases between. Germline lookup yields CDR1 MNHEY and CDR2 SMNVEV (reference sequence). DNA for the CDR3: TGTGCCAGCAGCGGAGGGGCGTCGGGCAATCAGCCCCAGCATTTT. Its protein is CASSGGASGNQPQHF.

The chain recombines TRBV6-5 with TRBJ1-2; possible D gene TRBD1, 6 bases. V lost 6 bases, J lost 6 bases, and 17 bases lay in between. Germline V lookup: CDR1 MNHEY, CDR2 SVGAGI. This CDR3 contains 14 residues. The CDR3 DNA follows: TGTGCCAGCAGCCTCCTCCCACAGGGCGATGGCTACACCTTC. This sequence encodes CASSLLPQGDGYTF.

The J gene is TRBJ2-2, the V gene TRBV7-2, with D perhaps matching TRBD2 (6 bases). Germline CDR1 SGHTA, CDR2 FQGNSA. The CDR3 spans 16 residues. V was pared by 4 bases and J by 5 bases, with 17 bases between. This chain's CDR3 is CASSSTLGGWTGELFF. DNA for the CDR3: TGTGCCAGCAGCTCAACCCTTGGGGGGTGGACCGGGGAGCTGTTTTTT.

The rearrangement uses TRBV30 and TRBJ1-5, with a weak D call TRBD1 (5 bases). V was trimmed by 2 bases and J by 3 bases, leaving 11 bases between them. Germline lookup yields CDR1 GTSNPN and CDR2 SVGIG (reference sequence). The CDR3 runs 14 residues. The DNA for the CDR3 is TGTGCCTGGAGTTCAGGGCCCCCCAATCAGCCCCAGCATTTT. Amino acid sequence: CAWSSGPPNQPQHF.